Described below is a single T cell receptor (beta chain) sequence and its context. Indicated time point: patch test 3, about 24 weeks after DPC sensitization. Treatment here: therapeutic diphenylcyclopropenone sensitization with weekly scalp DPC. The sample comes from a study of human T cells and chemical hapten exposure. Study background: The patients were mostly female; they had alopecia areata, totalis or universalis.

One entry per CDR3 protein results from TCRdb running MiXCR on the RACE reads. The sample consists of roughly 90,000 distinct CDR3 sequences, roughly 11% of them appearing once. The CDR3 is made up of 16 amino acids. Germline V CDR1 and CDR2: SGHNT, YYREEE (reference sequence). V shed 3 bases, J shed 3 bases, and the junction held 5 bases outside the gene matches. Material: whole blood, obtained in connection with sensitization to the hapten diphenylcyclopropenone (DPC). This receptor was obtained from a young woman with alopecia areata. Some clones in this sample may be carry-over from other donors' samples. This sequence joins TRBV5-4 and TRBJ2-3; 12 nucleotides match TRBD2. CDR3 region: CASSSWTSGVTDTQYF. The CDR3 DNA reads TGTGCCAGCAGCTCCTGGACTAGCGGGGTAACAGATACGCAGTATTTT.